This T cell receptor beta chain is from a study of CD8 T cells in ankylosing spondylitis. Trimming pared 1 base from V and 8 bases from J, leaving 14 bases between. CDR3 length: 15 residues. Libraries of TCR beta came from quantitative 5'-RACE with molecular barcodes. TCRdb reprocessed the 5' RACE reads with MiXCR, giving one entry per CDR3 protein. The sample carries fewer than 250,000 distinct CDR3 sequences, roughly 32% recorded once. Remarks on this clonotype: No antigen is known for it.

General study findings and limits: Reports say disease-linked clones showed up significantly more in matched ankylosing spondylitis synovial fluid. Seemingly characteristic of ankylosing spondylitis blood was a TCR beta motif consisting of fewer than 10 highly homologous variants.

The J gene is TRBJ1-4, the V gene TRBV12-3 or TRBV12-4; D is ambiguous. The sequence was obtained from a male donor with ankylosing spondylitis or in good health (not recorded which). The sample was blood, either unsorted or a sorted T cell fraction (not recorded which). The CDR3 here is CASSLGSSTGEKLFF. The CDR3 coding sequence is TGTGCCAGCAGTTTAGGGAGCAGCACGGGCGAAAAACTGTTTTTT.